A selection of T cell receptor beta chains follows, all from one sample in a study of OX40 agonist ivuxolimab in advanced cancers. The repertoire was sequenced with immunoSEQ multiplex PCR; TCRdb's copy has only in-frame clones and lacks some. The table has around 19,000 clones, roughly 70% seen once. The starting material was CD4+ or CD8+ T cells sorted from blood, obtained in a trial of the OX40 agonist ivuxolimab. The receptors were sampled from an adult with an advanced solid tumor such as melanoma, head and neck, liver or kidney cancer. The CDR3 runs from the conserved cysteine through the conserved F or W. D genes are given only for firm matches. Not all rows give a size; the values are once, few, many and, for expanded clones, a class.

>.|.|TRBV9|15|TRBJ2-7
CASSVGAAATHEQYF
TGTGCCAGCAGCGTAGGGGCAGCGGCCACCCACGAGCAGTACTTC
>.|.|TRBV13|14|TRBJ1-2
CASISGTDVYGYTF
TGTGCCAGCATCTCCGGGACGGACGTCTATGGCTACACCTTC
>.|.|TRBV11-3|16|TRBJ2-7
CASKLGGSGLTYEQYF
TGTGCCAGCAAACTAGGGGGGTCAGGGTTGACCTACGAGCAGTACTTC
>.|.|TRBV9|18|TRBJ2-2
CASSRDTLLGGFTGELFF
TGTGCCAGCAGCCGGGACACCCTCCTCGGGGGGTTCACCGGGGAGCTGTTTTTT
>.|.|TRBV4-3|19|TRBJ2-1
CASSQDPDRLGANYNEQFF
TGCGCCAGCAGCCAAGATCCCGATCGCCTGGGGGCCAACTACAATGAGCAGTTCTTC
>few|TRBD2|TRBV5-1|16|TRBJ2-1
CASSLGVQRGIDEQFF
TGCGCCAGCAGCTTGGGGGTTCAGCGGGGGATCGATGAGCAGTTCTTC
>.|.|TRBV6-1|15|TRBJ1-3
CASSQGGGTGNTIYF
TGTGCCAGCAGTCAGGGTGGGGGGACTGGAAACACCATATATTTT
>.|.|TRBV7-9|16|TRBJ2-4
CASSLMGNLAKNIQYF
TGTGCCAGCAGCTTGATGGGGAATCTAGCCAAAAACATTCAGTACTTC
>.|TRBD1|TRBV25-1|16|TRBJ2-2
CASSERTGSNTGELFF
TGTGCCAGCAGTGAGCGGACAGGGTCGAACACCGGGGAGCTGTTTTTT
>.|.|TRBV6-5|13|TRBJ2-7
CASSRDWVYEQYF
TGTGCCAGCAGCCGGGACTGGGTCTACGAGCAGTACTTC
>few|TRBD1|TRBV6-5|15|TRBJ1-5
CASSRGTGSNQPQHF
TGTGCCAGCAGTCGCGGGACAGGTAGCAATCAGCCCCAGCATTTT
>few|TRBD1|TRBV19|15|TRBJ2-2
CASSITGVGTGELFF
TGTGCCAGTAGTATAACAGGGGTTGGCACCGGGGAGCTGTTTTTT
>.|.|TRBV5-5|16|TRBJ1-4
CASSLVQVQNNEKLFF
TGTGCCAGCAGCTTGGTACAGGTACAGAATAATGAAAAACTGTTTTTT
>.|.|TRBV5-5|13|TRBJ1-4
CASSGLRNEKLFF
TGTGCCAGCAGCGGACTGAGAAATGAAAAACTGTTTTTT
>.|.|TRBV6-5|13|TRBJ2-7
CASSEEHLYEQYF
TGTGCCAGCAGTGAAGAACATCTTTACGAGCAGTACTTC
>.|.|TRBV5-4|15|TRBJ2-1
CASSPNRVTSNEQFF
TGTGCCAGCAGCCCTAACAGGGTGACAAGCAATGAGCAGTTCTTC
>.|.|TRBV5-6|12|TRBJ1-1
CASSLGDTEAFF
TGTGCCAGCAGCTTGGGGGACACTGAAGCTTTCTTT
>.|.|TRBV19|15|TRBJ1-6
CASSAGVTYNSPLHF
TGTGCCAGTAGTGCCGGGGTCACCTATAATTCACCCCTCCACTTT
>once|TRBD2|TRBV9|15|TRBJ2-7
CASSPSGGASYEQYF
TGTGCCAGCAGTCCTAGCGGGGGGGCCTCCTACGAGCAGTACTTC
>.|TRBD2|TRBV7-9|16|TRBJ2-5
CASSPRLAGAQETQYF
TGTGCCAGCAGCCCCAGACTAGCGGGGGCCCAAGAGACCCAGTACTTC
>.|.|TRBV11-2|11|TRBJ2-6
CASIGANVLTF
TGTGCCAGCATTGGGGCCAACGTCCTGACTTTC
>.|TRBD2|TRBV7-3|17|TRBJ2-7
CASSLTGLADQPYEQYF
TGTGCCAGCAGCTTAACGGGGCTAGCGGATCAGCCCTACGAGCAGTACTTC
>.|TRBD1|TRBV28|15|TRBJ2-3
CASSLYRGSTDTQYF
TGTGCCAGCAGTTTGTACAGGGGAAGCACAGATACGCAGTATTTT
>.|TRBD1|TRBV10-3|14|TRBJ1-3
CATDQGDSGNTIYF
TGTGCCACAGACCAGGGGGACTCTGGAAACACCATATATTTT
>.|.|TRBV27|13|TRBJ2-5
CASSFGPHVEQYF
TGTGCCAGCAGTTTCGGCCCCCACGTGGAGCAGTACTTC
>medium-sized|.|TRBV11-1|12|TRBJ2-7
CASSFDGNEQYF
TGTGCCAGCAGCTTTGACGGCAACGAGCAGTACTTC
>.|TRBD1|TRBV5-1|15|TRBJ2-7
CASKPYGTGVHEQYF
TGCGCCAGCAAACCCTACGGGACAGGGGTCCACGAGCAGTACTTC
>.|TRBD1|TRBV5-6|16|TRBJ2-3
CASSSTTGASTDTQYF
TGTGCCAGCAGCTCGACTACAGGGGCTAGCACAGATACGCAGTATTTT
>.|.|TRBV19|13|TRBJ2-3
CASSIGATDTQYF
TGTGCCAGTAGTATAGGGGCCACAGATACGCAGTATTTT
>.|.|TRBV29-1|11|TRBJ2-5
CSGGGQETQYF
TGCAGCGGGGGTGGACAAGAGACCCAGTACTTC
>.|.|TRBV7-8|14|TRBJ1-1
CASRYMEGRTEAFF
TGTGCCAGCAGATATATGGAGGGTCGAACTGAAGCTTTCTTT
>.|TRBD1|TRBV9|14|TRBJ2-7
CASSTGQESYEQYF
TGTGCCAGCAGCACTGGACAGGAAAGCTACGAGCAGTACTTC
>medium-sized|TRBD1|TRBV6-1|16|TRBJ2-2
CASSDETGVWHGELFF
TGTGCCAGCAGTGATGAGACAGGGGTTTGGCACGGGGAGCTGTTTTTT
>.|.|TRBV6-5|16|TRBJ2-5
CASSYGGGGLQETQYF
TGTGCCAGCAGTTACGGGGGCGGGGGATTACAAGAGACCCAGTACTTC
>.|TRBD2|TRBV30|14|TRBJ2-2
CAGTGTIDTGELFF
TGTGCCGGTACCGGGACTATCGACACCGGGGAGCTGTTTTTT
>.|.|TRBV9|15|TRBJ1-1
CASSVDGGLNTEAFF
TGTGCCAGCAGCGTAGATGGGGGATTGAACACTGAAGCTTTCTTT
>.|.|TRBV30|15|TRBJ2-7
CAWSAARTATYEQYF
TGTGCCTGGAGTGCAGCCCGGACAGCCACCTACGAGCAGTACTTC
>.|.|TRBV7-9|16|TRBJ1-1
CASSSPVEEGGPEAFF
TGTGCCAGCAGTTCCCCCGTGGAAGAAGGGGGACCTGAAGCTTTCTTT
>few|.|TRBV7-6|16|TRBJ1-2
CASSLGVSNGRDGYTF
TGTGCCAGCAGCTTGGGGGTCTCGAATGGGAGAGATGGCTACACCTTC
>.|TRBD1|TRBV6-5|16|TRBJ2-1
CASSSDDRGYYNEQFF
TGTGCCAGCAGTTCGGATGACAGGGGCTACTACAATGAGCAGTTCTTC
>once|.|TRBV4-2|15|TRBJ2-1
CASSQEEGVLNEQFF
TGTGCCAGCAGCCAAGAAGAGGGGGTCCTCAATGAGCAGTTCTTC
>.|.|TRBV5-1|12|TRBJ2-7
CARSPPGDEQYF
TGCGCCAGATCCCCCCCCGGGGACGAGCAGTACTTC
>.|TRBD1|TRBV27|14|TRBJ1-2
CASKVGTGEYGYTF
TGTGCCAGCAAGGTCGGGACAGGAGAATATGGCTACACCTTC
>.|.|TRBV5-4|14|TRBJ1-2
CASSSTRSVYGYTF
TGTGCCAGCAGCTCGACTCGATCCGTTTATGGCTACACCTTC
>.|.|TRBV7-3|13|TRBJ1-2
CASSAGKNYGYTF
TGTGCCAGCAGCGCGGGGAAGAACTATGGCTACACCTTC
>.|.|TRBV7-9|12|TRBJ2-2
CASSAPAGELFF
TGTGCCAGCAGCGCCCCGGCCGGGGAGCTGTTTTTT
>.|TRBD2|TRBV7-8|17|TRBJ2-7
CASSLGPGLAGHYEQYF
TGTGCCAGCAGCTTAGGTCCCGGACTAGCGGGACACTACGAGCAGTACTTC
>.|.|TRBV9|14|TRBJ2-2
CASNLGPNTGELFF
TGTGCCAGCAACCTGGGACCGAACACCGGGGAGCTGTTTTTT
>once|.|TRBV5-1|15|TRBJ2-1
CASSLGAADYNEQFF
TGCGCCAGCAGCTTGGGGGCGGCCGACTACAATGAGCAGTTCTTC
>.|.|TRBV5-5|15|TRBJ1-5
CASSLEGERVQPQHF
TGTGCCAGCAGCTTGGAGGGGGAAAGAGTTCAGCCCCAGCATTTT
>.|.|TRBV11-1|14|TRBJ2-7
CASSSRTGRGEQYF
TGTGCCAGCAGCTCACGGACAGGGAGGGGCGAGCAGTACTTC
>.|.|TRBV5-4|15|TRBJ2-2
CASSPRGANTGELFF
TGTGCCAGCAGCCCTAGGGGCGCGAACACCGGGGAGCTGTTTTTT
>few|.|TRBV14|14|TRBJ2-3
CASSQVHSTDTQYF
TGTGCCAGCAGCCAAGTGCACAGCACAGATACGCAGTATTTT